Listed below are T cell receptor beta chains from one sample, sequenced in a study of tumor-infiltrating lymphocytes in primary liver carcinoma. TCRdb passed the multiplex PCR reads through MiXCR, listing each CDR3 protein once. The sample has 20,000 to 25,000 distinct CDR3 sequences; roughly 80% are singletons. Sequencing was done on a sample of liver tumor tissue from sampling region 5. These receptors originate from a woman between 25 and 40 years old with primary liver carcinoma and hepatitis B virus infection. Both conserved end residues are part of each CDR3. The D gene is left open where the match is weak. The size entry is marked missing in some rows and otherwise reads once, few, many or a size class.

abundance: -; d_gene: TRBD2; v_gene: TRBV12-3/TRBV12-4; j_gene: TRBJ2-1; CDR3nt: TGTGTCAGCAGCATGTCGGGGACTAGCGGACTTGAGCAGTTCTTC; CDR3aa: CVSSMSGTSGLEQFF
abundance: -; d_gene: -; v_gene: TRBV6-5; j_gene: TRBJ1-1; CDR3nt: TGTGCCAGCGGTTTAAGTACAGGCGCTGAAGCTTTCTTC; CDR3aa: CASGLSTGAEAFF
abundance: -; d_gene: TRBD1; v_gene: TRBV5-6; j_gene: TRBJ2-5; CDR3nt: TGTGCCGGCAGCGACAGGGGTCGGGTGACCCAGTACTTC; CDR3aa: CAGSDRGRVTQYF
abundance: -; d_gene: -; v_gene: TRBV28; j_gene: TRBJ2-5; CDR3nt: TGTGCCAGCAACTACGGTGGTACAGAGACCCACTACTTC; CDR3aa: CASNYGGTETHYF
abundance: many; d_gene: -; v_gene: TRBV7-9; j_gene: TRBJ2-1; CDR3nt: TGTGCCAGCGGCCTGGGACCCTGGGGGCATGAGCAGTTCTTC; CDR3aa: CASGLGPWGHEQFF
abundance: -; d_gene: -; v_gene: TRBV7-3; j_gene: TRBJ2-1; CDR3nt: TGTGCCAGCAGCTCGACGACTTGCGGAGAGCAGCTCTTC; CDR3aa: CASSSTTCGEQLF
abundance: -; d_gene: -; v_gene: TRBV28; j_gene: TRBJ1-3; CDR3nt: TGCGCCAACTCAGCACAGTTGGTGGGAAACACCATATATTTT; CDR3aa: CANSAQLVGNTIYF
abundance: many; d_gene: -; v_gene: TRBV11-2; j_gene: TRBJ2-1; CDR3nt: TGTGTCAGCAGCTTGGATATCGGAGTAGCCATGGGTGAGCAGTTCTTC; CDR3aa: CVSSLDIGVAMGEQFF
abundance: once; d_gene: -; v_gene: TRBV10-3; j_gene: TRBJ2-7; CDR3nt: TGTGTCATCAGTGAGATGGGCGAGCAGTACTTC; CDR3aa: CVISEMGEQYF
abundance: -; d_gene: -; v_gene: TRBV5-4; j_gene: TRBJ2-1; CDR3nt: TGTGCAGCAGCCAGGGGGGGGAATGAGCAGTTCTTC; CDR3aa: CAAARGGNEQFF
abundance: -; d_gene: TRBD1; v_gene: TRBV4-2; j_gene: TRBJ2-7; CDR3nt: TGTGCCAGTATCCAGGAACACCTAGGACAGGGGGGAGCGCGCGAGCAGTACTTC; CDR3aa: CASIQEHLGQGGAREQYF
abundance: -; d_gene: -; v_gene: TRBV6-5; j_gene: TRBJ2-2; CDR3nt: -; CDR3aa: CASSYSSGVGSGTGGLCF
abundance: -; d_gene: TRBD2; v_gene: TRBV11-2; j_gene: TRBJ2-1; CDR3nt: TGTGCCAGCAGCACCTCCCTAGCGGGAGGATACAATGCGCTGTTCTTC; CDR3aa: CASSTSLAGGYNALFF
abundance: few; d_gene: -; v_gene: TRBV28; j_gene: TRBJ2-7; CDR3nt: TGTGCCGACAGCCTCCCTTTGGACGGATGGTACTCCTATGAGCAGTACTTC; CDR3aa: CADSLPLDGWYSYEQYF
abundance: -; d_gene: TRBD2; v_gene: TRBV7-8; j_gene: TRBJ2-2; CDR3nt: TGTCCCTGCAGCTTTGCGGGAGGTGGATCCGGGGAGCTGTTTTTT; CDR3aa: CPCSFAGGGSGELFF
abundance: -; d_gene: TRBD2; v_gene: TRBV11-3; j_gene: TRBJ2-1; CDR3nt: TGCGCCAACAACTCTGGACTAGCGGGAGCGGAGCAGTTCTTC; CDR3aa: CANNSGLAGAEQFF
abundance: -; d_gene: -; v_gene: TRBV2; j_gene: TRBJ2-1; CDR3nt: TGTACCAGCAGTGAGTCTACTAGAAGTAATGAACAGTTCTTC; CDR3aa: CTSSESTRSNEQFF